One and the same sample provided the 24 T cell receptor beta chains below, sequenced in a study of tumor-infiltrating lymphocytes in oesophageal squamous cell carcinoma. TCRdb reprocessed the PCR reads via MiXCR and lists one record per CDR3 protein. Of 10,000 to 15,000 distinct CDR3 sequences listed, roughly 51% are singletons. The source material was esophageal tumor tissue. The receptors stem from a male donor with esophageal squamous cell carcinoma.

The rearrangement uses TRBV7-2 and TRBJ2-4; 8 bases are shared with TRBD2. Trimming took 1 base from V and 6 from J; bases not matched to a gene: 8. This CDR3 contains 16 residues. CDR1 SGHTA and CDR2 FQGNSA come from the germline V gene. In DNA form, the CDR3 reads TGTGCCAGCAGCTTAGATAGTAGGCTAGCGGGAAACATTCAGTACTTC. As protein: CASSLDSRLAGNIQYF.

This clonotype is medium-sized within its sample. CDR3 protein: CASSLAVGRTEQFF. For the CDR3, the DNA is TGTGCCAGCAGCTTGGCTGTTGGGAGAACCGAGCAGTTCTTC. This sequence joins TRBV5-4 and TRBJ2-1; perhaps TRBD2 as D (5 bases). The length of the CDR3 is 14 residues. Germline V gene sequence: CDR1 SGHNT, CDR2 YYREEE (reference sequence). V was cut by 0 bases and J by 10 bases, with 14 bases left in between. Full variable domain (missing parts from reference TRBV5-4 and TRBJ2-1): ETGVTQSPTHLIKTRGQQVTLRCSSQSGHNTVSWYQQALGQGPQFIFQYYREEENGRGNFPPRFSGLQFPNYSSELNVNALELDDSALYLCASSLAVGRTEQFFGPGTRLTVL.

CDR3 coding DNA: TGCGCCAGCAGCTTTGGAACAGGGGAAGAGACCCAGTACTTC. Its translation: CASSFGTGEETQYF. The J gene is TRBJ2-1, the V gene TRBV5-1, with TRBD1 matching 7 bases. The J call is doubtful: the DNA matches TRBJ2-5 better. Per the germline V gene, CDR1 is SGHRS and CDR2 is YFSETQ. The CDR3 is 14 residues long.

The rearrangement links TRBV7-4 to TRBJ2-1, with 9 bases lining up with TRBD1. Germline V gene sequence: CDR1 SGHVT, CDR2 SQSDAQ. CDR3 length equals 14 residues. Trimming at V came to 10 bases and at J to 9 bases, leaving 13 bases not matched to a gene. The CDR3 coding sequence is TGTGCCACCTTACGGGACAGGGTGGATAGTGAGCAGTTCTTC. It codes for CATLRDRVDSEQFF.

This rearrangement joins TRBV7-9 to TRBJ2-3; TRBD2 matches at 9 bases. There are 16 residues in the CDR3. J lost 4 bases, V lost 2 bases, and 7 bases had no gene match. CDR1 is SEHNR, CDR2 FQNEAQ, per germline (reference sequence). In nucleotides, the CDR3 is TGTGCCAGCAGCTTACCGGTTAGCGGGGGCGCAGATACGCAGTATTTT. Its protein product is CASSLPVSGGADTQYF.

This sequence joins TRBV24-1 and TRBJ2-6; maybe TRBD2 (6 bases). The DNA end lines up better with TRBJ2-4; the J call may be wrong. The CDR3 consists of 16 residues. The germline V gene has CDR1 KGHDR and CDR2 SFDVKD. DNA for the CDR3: TGTGCCACCAGGGGAGGAGACAGACAAGCCAAAAACATTCAGTACTTC. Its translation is CATRGGDRQAKNIQYF.

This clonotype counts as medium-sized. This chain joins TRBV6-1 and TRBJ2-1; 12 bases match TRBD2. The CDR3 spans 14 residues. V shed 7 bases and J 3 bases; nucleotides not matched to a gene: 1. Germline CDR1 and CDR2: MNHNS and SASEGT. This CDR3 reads CASTLAGGYNEQFF. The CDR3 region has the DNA TGTGCCAGCACACTAGCGGGGGGCTACAATGAGCAGTTCTTC.

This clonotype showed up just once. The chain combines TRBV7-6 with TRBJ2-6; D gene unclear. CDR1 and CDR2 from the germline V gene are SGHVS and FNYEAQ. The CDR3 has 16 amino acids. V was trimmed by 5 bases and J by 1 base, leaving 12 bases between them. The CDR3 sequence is CASSQGRNSGANVLTF. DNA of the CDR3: TGTGCCAGCAGCCAAGGACGCAATTCTGGGGCCAACGTCCTGACTTTC.

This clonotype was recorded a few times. The CDR3 loop is CASSPEQGPSRPQHF. The CDR3 DNA sequence: TGTGCCAGCAGCCCTGAACAGGGCCCTAGTCGGCCCCAGCATTTT. The gene calls are TRBV7-6 and TRBJ1-5; D might be TRBD1 (6 bases). CDR3 length: 15 amino acids. The germline V gene has CDR1 SGHVS and CDR2 FNYEAQ. V lost 5 bases and J 9 bases, leaving 20 bases between the germline ends.

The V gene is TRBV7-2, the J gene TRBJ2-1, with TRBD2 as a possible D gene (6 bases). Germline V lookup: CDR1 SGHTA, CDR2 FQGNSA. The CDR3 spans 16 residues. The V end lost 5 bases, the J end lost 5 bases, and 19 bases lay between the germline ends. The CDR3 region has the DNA TGTGCCAGCAGCCACCCCACTAGCAACGAAGACAATGAGCAGTTCTTC. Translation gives CASSHPTSNEDNEQFF.

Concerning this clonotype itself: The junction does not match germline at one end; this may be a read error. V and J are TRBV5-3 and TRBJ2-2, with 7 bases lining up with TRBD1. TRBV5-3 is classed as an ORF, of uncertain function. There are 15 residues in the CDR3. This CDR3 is CASSLAYRGTGELYF. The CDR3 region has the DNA TGTGCCAGCAGCTTGGCCTACAGGGGTACCGGGGAGCTGTATTTT.

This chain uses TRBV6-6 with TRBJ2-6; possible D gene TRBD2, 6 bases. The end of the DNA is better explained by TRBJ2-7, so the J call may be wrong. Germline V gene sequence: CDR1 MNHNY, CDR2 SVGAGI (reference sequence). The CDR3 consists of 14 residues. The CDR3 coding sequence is TGTGCCAGCAGTTACGGAGGGCTCGGTAGCGAGCAGTACTTC. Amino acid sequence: CASSYGGLGSEQYF.

The CDR3 DNA is TGTGCCAGCAGCAGGGGACTAGCGGGTTACAATGAGCAGTTCTTC. It encodes CASSRGLAGYNEQFF. The chain has TRBV7-4 and TRBJ2-1; 12 bases line up with TRBD2. V lost 5 bases, J lost 4 bases, and 3 bases stayed unmatched. From germline, CDR1 is SGHVT and CDR2 SQSDAQ. The CDR3 spans 15 residues.

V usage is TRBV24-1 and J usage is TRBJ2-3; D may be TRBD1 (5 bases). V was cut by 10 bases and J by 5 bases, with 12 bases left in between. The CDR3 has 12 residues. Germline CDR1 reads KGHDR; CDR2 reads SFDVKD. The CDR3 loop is CATDSVEDTQYF. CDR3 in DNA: TGTGCCACAGACAGTGTCGAAGATACGCAGTATTTT.

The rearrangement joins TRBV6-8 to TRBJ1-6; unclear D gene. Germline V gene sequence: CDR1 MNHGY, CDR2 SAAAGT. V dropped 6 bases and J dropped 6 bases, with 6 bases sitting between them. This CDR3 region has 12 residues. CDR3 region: CASRGGNSPLHF. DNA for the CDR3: TGTGCCAGCAGGGGCGGTAATTCACCCCTCCACTTT.

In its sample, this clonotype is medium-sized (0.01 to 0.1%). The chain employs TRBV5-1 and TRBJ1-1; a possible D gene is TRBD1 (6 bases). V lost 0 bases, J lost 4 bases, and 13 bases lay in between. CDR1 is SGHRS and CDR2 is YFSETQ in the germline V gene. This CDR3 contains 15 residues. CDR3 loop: CASSLATGLFTEAFF. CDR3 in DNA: TGCGCCAGCAGCTTGGCCACAGGGTTATTCACTGAAGCTTTCTTT.

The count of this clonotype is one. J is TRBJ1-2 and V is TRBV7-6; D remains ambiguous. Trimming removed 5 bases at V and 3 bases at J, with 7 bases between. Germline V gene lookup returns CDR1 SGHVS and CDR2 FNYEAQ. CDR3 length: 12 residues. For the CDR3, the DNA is TGTGCCAGCAGCGCGGACCACTATGGCTACACCTTC. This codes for CASSADHYGYTF.

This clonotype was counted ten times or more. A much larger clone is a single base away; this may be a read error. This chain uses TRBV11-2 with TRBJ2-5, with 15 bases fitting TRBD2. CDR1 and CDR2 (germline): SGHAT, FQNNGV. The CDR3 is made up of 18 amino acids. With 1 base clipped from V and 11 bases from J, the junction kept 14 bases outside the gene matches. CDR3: CASSLGGLAGGPYNEQYF. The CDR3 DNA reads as TGTGCCAGCAGCTTAGGAGGACTAGCGGGAGGGCCTTACAATGAGCAGTACTTC.

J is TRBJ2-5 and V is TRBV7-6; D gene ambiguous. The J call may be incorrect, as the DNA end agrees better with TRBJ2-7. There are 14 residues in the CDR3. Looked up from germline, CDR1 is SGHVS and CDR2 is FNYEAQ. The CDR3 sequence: CASSLRSTTYEQYF. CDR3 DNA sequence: TGTGCCAGCAGCCTCAGGTCGACCACCTACGAGCAGTACTTC.

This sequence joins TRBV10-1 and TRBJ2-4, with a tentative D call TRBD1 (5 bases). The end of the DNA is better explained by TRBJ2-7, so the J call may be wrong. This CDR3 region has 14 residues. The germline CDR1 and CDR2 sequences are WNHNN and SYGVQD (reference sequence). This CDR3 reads CASTPAWGPYEQYF. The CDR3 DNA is TGCGCCAGCACCCCAGCTTGGGGCCCCTACGAGCAGTACTTC.

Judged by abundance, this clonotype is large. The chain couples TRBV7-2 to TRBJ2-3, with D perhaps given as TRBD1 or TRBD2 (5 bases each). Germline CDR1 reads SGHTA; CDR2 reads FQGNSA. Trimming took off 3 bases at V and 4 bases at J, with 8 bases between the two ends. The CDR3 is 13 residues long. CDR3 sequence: CASSLGTADTQYF. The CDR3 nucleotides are TGTGCCAGCAGCTTGGGGACGGCAGATACGCAGTATTTT. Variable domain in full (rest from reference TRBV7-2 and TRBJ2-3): GAGVSQSPSNKVTEKGKDVELRCDPISGHTALYWYRQSLGQGLEFLIYFQGNSAPDKSGLPSDRFSAERTGGSVSTLTIQRTQQEDSAVYLCASSLGTADTQYFGPGTRLTVL.

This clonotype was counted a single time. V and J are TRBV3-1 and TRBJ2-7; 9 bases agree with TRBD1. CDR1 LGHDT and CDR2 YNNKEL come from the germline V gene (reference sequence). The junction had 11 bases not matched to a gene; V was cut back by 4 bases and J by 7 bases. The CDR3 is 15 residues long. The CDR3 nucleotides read TGTGCCAGCAGCCCCGGACAGGGGTTTTACAATGAGCAGTACTTC. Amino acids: CASSPGQGFYNEQYF.

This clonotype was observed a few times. In nucleotides, the CDR3 is TGTGCCAGCAGCTCCACAGGTGAGAACACTGAAGCTTTCTTT. Residues: CASSSTGENTEAFF. The chain employs TRBV7-9 and TRBJ1-1; D perhaps matches TRBD1 (5 bases). V was trimmed by 4 bases and J by 1 base, leaving 10 bases between them. CDR3 length: 14 residues. The germline V gene has CDR1 SEHNR and CDR2 FQNEAQ (reference sequence). Based on the CDR3 plus reference TRBV7-9 and TRBJ1-1, the full variable domain is DTGVSQNPRHKITKRGQNVTFRCDPISEHNRLYWYRQTLGQGPEFLTYFQNEAQLEKSRLLSDRFSAERPKGSFSTLEIQRTEQGDSAMYLCASSSTGENTEAFFGQGTRLTVV.

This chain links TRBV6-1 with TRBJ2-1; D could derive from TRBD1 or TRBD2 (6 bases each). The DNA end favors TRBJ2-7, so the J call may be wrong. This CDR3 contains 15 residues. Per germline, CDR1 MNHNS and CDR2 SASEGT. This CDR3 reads CASTWDWRGESEQYF. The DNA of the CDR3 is TGTGCCAGCACTTGGGATTGGAGGGGGGAAAGCGAGCAGTACTTC.